This TCR beta chain was profiled in a study of CD8 T cells in Susac syndrome. The CDR3 spans 12 residues. Per germline, CDR1 LGHDT and CDR2 YNNKEL (reference sequence). The V gene lost 1 base and the J gene lost 5 bases, with 5 bases spanning the gap. Reverse transcription of about 0.5 to 1 ug RNA used random hexamers. TCRdb recomputed calls from the immunoSEQ multiplex PCR reads with MiXCR, one row per CDR3 protein. The sample contains about 200,000 distinct CDR3 sequences, 90% to 95% of which appear only once. The chain links TRBV3-1 to TRBJ2-5; D is ambiguous. The source is a human donor in good health. Sequences were obtained from CD4+ T cells from PBMCs. The CDR3 reads CASSQVLETQYF. The CDR3 bases are TGTGCCAGCAGCCAAGTTCTGGAGACCCAGTACTTC.